The present T cell receptor (beta chain) was sequenced within a study of response to subunit inactivated influenza vaccine. From germline, CDR1 is SGHKS and CDR2 YYEKEE (reference sequence). The CDR3 is made up of 14 amino acids. Trimming cost V 0 bases and J 8 bases, with 14 bases left between them. TCRdb analysed the RT-PCR reads with MiXCR anew, one entry per CDR3 protein. The sample carries around 540,000 distinct CDR3 sequences, approximately 12% recorded once. This clonotype has just a few counts. This receptor was identified in a man aged 45-65 years who received an inactivated influenza vaccine. Sequencing was performed on PBMCs from blood, taken on the day of vaccination. The chain couples TRBV5-5 to TRBJ1-1; D is undetermined. CDR3 sequence: CASSLAQPPREAFF. DNA for the CDR3: TGTGCCAGCAGCTTGGCTCAGCCCCCAAGGGAAGCTTTCTTT. Full variable domain (outside the CDR3, taken from reference TRBV5-5 and TRBJ1-1): DAGVTQSPTHLIKTRGQQVTLRCSPISGHKSVSWYQQVLGQGPQFIFQYYEKEERGRGNFPDRFSARQFPNYSSELNVNALLLGDSALYLCASSLAQPPREAFFGQGTRLTVV.